This TCR beta chain was obtained from a study of T cells in Graves' hyperthyroidism and ophthalmopathy (dated by TCRdb to the late 2010s). Regarding the study in general: To identify distinguishing TCR V-J signatures, a discovery cohort of about 100 patients was used, comprising some 45 with Graves' ophthalmopathy and 57 with stable Graves' hyperthyroidism. Prospective prediction of ophthalmopathy was tested in an independent validation cohort of about 19 hyperthyroidism patients and some 17 patients who later progressed to ophthalmopathy. For training and testing, the 100 or so patients in the discovery cohort were randomly divided in a 7:3 ratio. Thyroid tissue and blood T-cell repertoires from six Graves' hyperthyroidism patients were also compared in the study. After sampling, hyperthyroidism patients received methimazole starting at 30 mg daily, and ophthalmopathy patients received high-dose intravenous methylprednisolone. TCR Vbeta CDR3 sequencing of around 130 peripheral blood samples (about 45 ophthalmopathy, 75 or so hyperthyroidism and roughly 17 progressor patients) is reported in the paper. Beyond this particular receptor, the publication reports: A model built on a 13 V-J signature distinguished ophthalmopathy from stable hyperthyroidism, reaching over 85% sensitivity and about 81% specificity in cross-validation and 80%/75% in testing. Most expanded thyroid clonotypes (frequency above 0.001) were also detected in blood, suggesting blood repertoires may reflect thyroid immune responses. No statistical method was used to set the sample size in advance, and investigators knew the group allocation. In validation, the model predicted progression to ophthalmopathy a median of approximately 6.6 months before onset, with roughly 70% sensitivity and about 72% specificity.

About this clonotype: What antigen it recognizes has not been identified. Per-base qualities were not stored, and no clone one base away is much larger.

The trim is 5 bases for V and 2 bases for J, with a gap of 12 bases between the germline ends. Looking up the germline V gene yields CDR1 SGHDN and CDR2 FVKESK. Including the terminal cysteine and phenylalanine, the CDR3 comprises 14 residues. Of all the DNA, just the CDR3 is kept, 42 bases in frame from base 1. The study excluded patients with uncontrolled infections, other autoimmune diseases, pregnancy or lactation. Diagnoses were established on the basis of clinical symptoms, serum thyroxine and TRAb, thyroid ultrasound, and orbital computed tomography. Total RNA was extracted with Trizol reagent, and quality was checked on an Agilent 2100 Bioanalyzer. Amplification of TCR beta CDR3 regions was carried out from RNA transcripts. A first-round RT-PCR of the TCR CDR3 used the HTBI primer set with the Qiagen OneStep RT-PCR kit. Libraries were constructed in a second round of multiplex PCR, after which size selection and purification were performed. Libraries were sequenced paired-end with 100 bp reads on an Illumina HiSeq2000. In the authors' own workflow: SOAPnuke was used to process the raw data, throwing out any read that contained adapters or uncalled bases, had a mean Phred below 15, or lacked an exact constant-primer or identifier match. COPE v1.2.5 was used to merge the high-quality paired reads, and each unique nucleotide sequence was defined as a clonotype. Clonotypes were aligned to IMGT TRBV, TRBD and TRBJ reference segments using MiTCR v1.1. Only V-J combinations with frequency above 0.0001, covering about 99% of repertoires, were analysed. A TCS score was defined as the ratio between F50 (clonal expansion) and ExV (chaos), using BLOSUM62-based TCRdist between CDR3 peptides within each V-J. Welch's t-statistics and random forest reduced fewer than 600 V-J features to around 14, which were used in a naive Bayes classifier (R e1071). The similarity between thyroid and blood repertoires was quantified using the Morisita-Horn index. TCRdb handled the public reads itself, with Q25 trimming in fastp and clone calling in MiXCR, and kept productive beta chains. CDR3 protein duplicates are merged, each entry listing the most common genes and DNA. The V and J calls shown here were made by TCRdb, not taken from the authors' results. A total of about 640,000 distinct CDR3 sequences appear in this sample, just under 45% of them only once. More than 7% of the sample lies in the top ten.

Recombination linked TRBV14 to TRBJ1-1, with the D gene uncertain. The receptor comes from an adult man with Graves' disease, either hyperthyroidism or ophthalmopathy (not recorded which). The sequencing input was peripheral blood or thyroid tissue (not recorded which). DNA sequence: TGTGCCAGCAGCAAGCGTCTAGCCAACACTGAAGCTTTCTTT. This is translated as CASSKRLANTEAFF.